This TCR beta chain was captured by sequencing in a study of T-cell reconstitution after alpha-beta-depleted transplantation in children. Unique molecular identifiers were built into the TCRbeta library. TCRdb re-called the PCR reads through MiXCR, storing one row per CDR3 protein. The sample yields some 830,000 distinct CDR3 sequences, about 16% seen once. This CDR3 is built from 14 residues. Germline CDR1 SGHAT, CDR2 FQNNGV. Trimming left V 3 bases short and J 3 bases short, with 12 bases between. A few counts support this clonotype. Its antigen remains unidentified. Findings of the study overall: Recipient T cells and thymic progenitors that survived were the source of the high TCRbeta diversity seen at day 60 in some patients.

The V and J genes are TRBV11-2 and TRBJ2-7; D not resolved. The TCR sequence derives from a male patient younger than 18 who had a stem cell transplant for acute lymphoblastic leukemia, so the T cells may come from the graft donor. The sequences come from PBMCs, mostly from graft donor cells, collected 360 days after TCRalphabeta/CD19-depleted stem cell transplant. Here the CDR3 reads CASSFLELNYEQYF. Here the CDR3 DNA reads TGTGCCAGCAGCTTCCTGGAACTCAACTACGAGCAGTACTTC.